The source of this T cell receptor (beta chain) is a study of OX40 agonist ivuxolimab in advanced cancers. The timepoints at which blood was sampled were baseline, cycle 4 day 1, and cycle 7 day 1. Using immunoSEQ multiplex PCR, the repertoire was profiled, and TCRdb retains in-frame clones only, with some absent. The data show fewer than 25,000 clones, with about 85% seen just once and 25% to 35% held by the top ten. Here the sequenced sample was CD4+ or CD8+ T cells sorted from blood, taken in a trial of the OX40 agonist ivuxolimab. The sequence was collected from an adult with an advanced solid tumor such as melanoma, head and neck, liver or kidney cancer.

The CDR3 DNA follows: TGTGCCAGCAGCCACCAGGCCTATAATTCACCCCTCCACTTT. As protein: CASSHQAYNSPLHF. The V and J genes are TRBV5-4 and TRBJ1-6; D ambiguous. CDR1 and CDR2 from the germline V gene are SGHNT and YYREEE (reference sequence). This CDR3 is 14 amino acids long. The ends were cut back, 4 bases at V and 2 bases at J, with 7 bases in the middle.